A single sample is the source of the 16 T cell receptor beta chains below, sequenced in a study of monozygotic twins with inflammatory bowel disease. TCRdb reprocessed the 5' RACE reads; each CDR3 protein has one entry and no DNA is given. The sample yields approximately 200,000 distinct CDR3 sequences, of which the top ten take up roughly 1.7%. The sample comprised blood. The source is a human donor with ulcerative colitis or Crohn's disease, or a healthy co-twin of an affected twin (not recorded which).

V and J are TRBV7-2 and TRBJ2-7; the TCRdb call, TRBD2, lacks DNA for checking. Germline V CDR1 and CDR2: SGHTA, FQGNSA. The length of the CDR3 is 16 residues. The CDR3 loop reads CASSSSIAGGRHEQYF.

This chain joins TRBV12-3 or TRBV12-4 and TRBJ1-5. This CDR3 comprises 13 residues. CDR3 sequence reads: CASSSAADQPQHF.

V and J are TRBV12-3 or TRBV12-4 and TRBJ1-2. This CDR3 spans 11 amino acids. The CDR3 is CASSPSERGNF.

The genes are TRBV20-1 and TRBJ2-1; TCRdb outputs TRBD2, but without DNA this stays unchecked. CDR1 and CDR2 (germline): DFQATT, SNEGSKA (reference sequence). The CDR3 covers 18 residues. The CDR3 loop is CSARGPGSGGAHVGEQFF.

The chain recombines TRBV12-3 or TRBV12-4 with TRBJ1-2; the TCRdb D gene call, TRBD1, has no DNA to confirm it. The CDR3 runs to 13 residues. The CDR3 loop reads CASSWGHDYGYTF.

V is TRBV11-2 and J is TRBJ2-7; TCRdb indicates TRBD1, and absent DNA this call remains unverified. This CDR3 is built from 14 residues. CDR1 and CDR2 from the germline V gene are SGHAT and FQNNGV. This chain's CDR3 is CASSMDRGQYEQYF.

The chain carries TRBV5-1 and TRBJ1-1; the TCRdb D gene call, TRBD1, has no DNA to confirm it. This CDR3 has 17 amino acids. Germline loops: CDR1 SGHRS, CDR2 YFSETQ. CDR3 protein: CASRRPGQGFANTEAFF. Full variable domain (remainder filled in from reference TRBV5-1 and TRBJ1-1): KAGVTQTPRYLIKTRGQQVTLSCSPISGHRSVSWYQQTPGQGLQFLFEYFSETQRNKGNFPGRFSGRQFSNSRSEMNVSTLELGDSALYLCASRRPGQGFANTEAFFGQGTRLTVV.

The CDR3 sequence is CAIGDGGGYEQYF. The V and J genes are TRBV10-3 and TRBJ2-7; absent DNA, TCRdb's TRBD1 call cannot be checked. This CDR3 is built from 13 residues. The germline V gene encodes CDR1 ENHRY and CDR2 SYGVKD.

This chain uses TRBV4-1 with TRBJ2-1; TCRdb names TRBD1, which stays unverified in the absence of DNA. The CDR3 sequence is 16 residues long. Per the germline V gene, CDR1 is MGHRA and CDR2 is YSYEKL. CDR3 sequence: CASSPPGTFPYNEQFF.

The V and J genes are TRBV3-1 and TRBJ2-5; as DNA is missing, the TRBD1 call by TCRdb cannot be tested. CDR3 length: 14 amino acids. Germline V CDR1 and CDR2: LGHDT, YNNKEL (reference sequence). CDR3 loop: CASNLRGSEETQYF.

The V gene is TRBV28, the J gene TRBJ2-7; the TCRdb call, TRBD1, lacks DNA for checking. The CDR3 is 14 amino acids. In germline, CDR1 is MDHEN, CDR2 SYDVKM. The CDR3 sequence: CASRSGQGSNEQYF.

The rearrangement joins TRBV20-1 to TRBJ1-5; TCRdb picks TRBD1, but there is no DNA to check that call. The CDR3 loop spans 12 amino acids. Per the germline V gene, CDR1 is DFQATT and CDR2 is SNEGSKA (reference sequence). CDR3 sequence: CSALKGNQPQHF.

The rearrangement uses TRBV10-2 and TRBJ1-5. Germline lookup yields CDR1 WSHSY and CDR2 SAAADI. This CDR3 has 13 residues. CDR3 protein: CASRDSQNQPQHF.

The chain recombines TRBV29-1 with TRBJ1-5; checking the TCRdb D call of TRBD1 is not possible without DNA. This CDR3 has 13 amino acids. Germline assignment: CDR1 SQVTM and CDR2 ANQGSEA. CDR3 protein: CSVASDNNQPQHF.

The CDR3 is CSARATGRVEQYF. The chain combines TRBV20-1 with TRBJ2-7; TCRdb designates TRBD1, a call that cannot be tested without DNA. Germline V lookup: CDR1 DFQATT, CDR2 SNEGSKA (reference sequence). The CDR3 extends over 13 amino acids.

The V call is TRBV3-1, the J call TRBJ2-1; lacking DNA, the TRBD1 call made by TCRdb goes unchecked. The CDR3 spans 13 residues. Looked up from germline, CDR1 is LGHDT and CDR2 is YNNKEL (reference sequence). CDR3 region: CASSQQGADEQFF.